This T cell receptor beta chain was sequenced in a study of CD8 T cells in Susac syndrome. From blood CD8+ and CD4+ T cells, TCR beta sequences were generated. Negative isolation yielded CD8+ and CD4+ T cells; FACS enriched TEMRA cells. On this clonotype itself: Antigen: not known.

Whole-study results and caveats: The study's TCR sequencing and HLA analysis drew on a certain number of individuals. That number was acknowledged as relatively small.

After extraction with the RNeasy kit, 0.5 to 1 ug of the RNA was reverse transcribed using random hexamers. An immunoSEQ multiplex PCR amplified TCR beta CDR3 over 54 Vbeta and 13 Jbeta. One entry per CDR3 protein, called by TCRdb with MiXCR from the immunoSEQ multiplex PCR reads. The repertoire holds roughly 80,000 distinct CDR3 sequences, with more than 85% as singletons. Trimming pared 4 bases from V and 5 bases from J, leaving 20 bases between. The germline gives CDR1 LGHDT, CDR2 YNNKEL (reference sequence). This CDR3 contains 16 residues. The chain has TRBV3-1 and TRBJ2-5; the D gene is possibly TRBD2 (5 bases). The TCR was taken from a human donor with multiple sclerosis. Specimen: CD8+ T cells from PBMCs. Here the CDR3 DNA reads TGTGCCAGCAGCCCCCGGGCTAGCAGGCCGATGGAGACCCAGTACTTC. Translation: CASSPRASRPMETQYF.